This T cell receptor (beta chain) was retrieved from a study of blood T cell repertoires in COVID-19. Study as a whole: In each case, the material was cDNA or gDNA derived from T cells, B-cell-depleted T cells, or PBMCs.

Per germline, CDR1 LGHNT and CDR2 FRNRAP. The V and J ends lost 1 base and 4 bases, in that order; junction bases with no gene match: 5. The CDR3 length is 15 residues. Assay used: immunoSEQ multiplex PCR; TCRdb lists only in-frame clones, some missing. The table records roughly 46,000 clones, approximately 84% of them present only once. This clonotype was obtained from a man in his 60s with acute or convalescent COVID-19. The chain couples TRBV12-5 to TRBJ1-2; the match to TRBD1 covers 8 bases. Sequenced material: peripheral blood. The chain's CDR3 is CASGLGTGSGYGYTF. The CDR3 DNA follows: TGTGCTAGTGGTTTGGGGACAGGGTCCGGCTATGGCTACACCTTC.